One sample yielded the 5 T cell receptor beta chains listed below, sequenced in a study of blood T cell repertoires in COVID-19. This table comes from immunoSEQ multiplex PCR, and its TCRdb copy is limited to in-frame clones, with some not included. The table has approximately 100,000 clones, approximately 92% seen once. Sequenced material: peripheral blood. These receptors were collected from a man between 65 and 79 years old with acute or convalescent COVID-19.

This clone was recorded once. The chain links TRBV5-5 to TRBJ2-7, with 7 bases lining up with TRBD1. The CDR3 spans 11 residues. Germline V gives CDR1 SGHKS, CDR2 YYEKEE (reference sequence). J was trimmed by 6 bases and V by 4 bases; bases with no gene match: 1. The CDR3 spells CASSRDSEQYF. The CDR3, as DNA: TGTGCCAGCAGCCGGGACAGCGAGCAGTACTTC.

The chain uses TRBV7-8 and TRBJ2-1; 8 bases map to TRBD2. V lost 5 bases and J lost 4; bases outside the gene matches: 10. The CDR3 is made up of 16 amino acids. Per germline, CDR1 SGHVS and CDR2 FQNEAQ. The CDR3 bases are TGTGCCAGCAGCCTCCACACACGGGGGGGGTACAATGAGCAGTTCTTC. Residues: CASSLHTRGGYNEQFF.

The chain links TRBV9 to TRBJ2-3; TRBD2 aligns across 8 bases. The CDR3 loop spans 16 amino acids. CDR1 and CDR2 from the germline V gene are SGDLS and YYNGEE. The junction had 3 bases not matched to a gene; V was cut back by 0 bases and J by 0 bases. The CDR3 here is CASSVGSGASTDTQYF. The CDR3 DNA sequence: TGTGCCAGCAGCGTAGGTAGCGGGGCGAGCACAGATACGCAGTATTTT.

The chain uses TRBV28 and TRBJ1-6; 8 bases are shared with TRBD1. This CDR3 region has 14 residues. CDR1 and CDR2 from the germline V gene are MDHEN and SYDVKM. J gave up 10 bases and V 7 bases, and 9 bases lay outside the gene matches. CDR3 sequence reads: CASNSRTGRSPLHF. Written as DNA, the CDR3 is TGTGCCAGCAATTCCCGGACAGGGAGATCACCCCTCCACTTT.

This chain connects TRBV27 to TRBJ2-1, with D perhaps matching TRBD2 (5 bases). Trimming shortened V by 2 bases and J by 1 base, and 9 bases separated the two germline ends. The CDR3 spans 15 residues. Germline values: CDR1 MNHEY, CDR2 SMNVEV (reference sequence). This CDR3 is CASSLRTGSYNEQFF. The CDR3 DNA follows: TGTGCCAGCAGTTTAAGGACGGGATCCTACAATGAGCAGTTCTTC.